Presented here are 25 T cell receptor beta chains from one specimen sequenced in a study of blood T cell repertoires in COVID-19. Using immunoSEQ multiplex PCR, the repertoire was profiled, and TCRdb retains in-frame clones only, with some absent. This sample has 200,000 to 250,000 clones; about nine tenths occur once, and the top ten carry roughly 2.7%. Specimen: PBMCs or T cells enriched from blood (not recorded which). These receptor sequences come from a woman aged 30 to 39 who had recovered from COVID-19.

This chain connects TRBV12-2 to TRBJ1-1; TRBD1 is the table's D call and was not checked against the DNA. TRBV12-2 is labeled a pseudogene. The length of the CDR3 is 14 residues. For the CDR3, the DNA is TGTGCAAGTCGCTTAGTTTGGACAGCTGGTGAAGCTTTCTTT. It encodes CASRLVWTAGEAFF.

This clone was counted a single time. The chain links TRBV3-1 (or the pseudogene TRBV3-2) to TRBJ2-5, with TRBD2 matching over 9 bases. J lost 1 base, V lost 3 bases, and 6 bases had no gene match. Germline V gene lookup returns CDR1 LGHDT and CDR2 YNNKEL (reference sequence). This CDR3 has 16 amino acids. In DNA form, the CDR3 reads TGTGCCAGCAGCCACCTTAGCGGGGGCTCCCAAGAGACCCAGTACTTC. It specifies CASSHLSGGSQETQYF.

J is TRBJ1-5 and V is TRBV6-5; the D gene is possibly TRBD1 (6 bases). The CDR3 has 13 residues. V was cut by 3 bases and J by 7 bases, with 10 bases left in between. CDR1 and CDR2 from the germline V gene are MNHEY and SVGAGI. CDR3 sequence reads: CASSYGQSQPQHF. Here the CDR3 DNA reads TGTGCCAGCAGTTATGGACAGAGCCAGCCCCAGCATTTT.

The chain has TRBV7-9 and TRBJ2-2; 7 bases line up with TRBD2. Germline V lookup: CDR1 SEHNR, CDR2 FQNEAQ (reference sequence). The ends lost 5 bases at V and 0 bases at J; junction bases unmatched: 6. This CDR3 has 16 residues. The CDR3 protein is CASSAWGGANTGELFF. The CDR3 DNA reads as TGTGCCAGCAGCGCCTGGGGGGGTGCGAACACCGGGGAGCTGTTTTTT.

The chain combines TRBV18 with TRBJ1-5; TRBD1 agrees at 7 bases. Germline CDR1 KGHSH, CDR2 LQKENI. V trimming: 2 bases; J trimming: 7 bases; junction bases outside the gene matches: 8. The CDR3 is 15 residues long. The DNA of the CDR3 is TGTGCCAGCTCACCAAACCAGGGGGAAAGCCAGCCCCAGCATTTT. Residues: CASSPNQGESQPQHF.

The chain couples TRBV18 to TRBJ2-5, with 10 bases fitting TRBD1. Per the germline V gene, CDR1 is KGHSH and CDR2 is LQKENI. J gave up 4 bases and V 6 bases, and 11 bases lay outside the gene matches. The CDR3 length is 16 residues. This chain's CDR3 is CASSTMTGGTGETQYF. In nucleotides, the CDR3 is TGTGCCAGCTCCACTATGACAGGGGGCACGGGAGAGACCCAGTACTTC.

The J gene is TRBJ1-2, the V gene TRBV10-3; 8 bases match TRBD1. Germline CDR1 ENHRY, CDR2 SYGVKD. This CDR3 contains 14 residues. V gave up 4 bases and J gave up 2 bases; unmatched junction bases: 3. In DNA, the CDR3 is TGTGCCATCAGTGTGCGGACAGGGAACTATGGCTACACCTTC. Encoded protein: CAISVRTGNYGYTF.

The CDR3 bases are TGCGCCAGCAGCCAAACACAGGGGGGAGAGACCCAGTACTTC. This gives the protein CASSQTQGGETQYF. The chain couples TRBV4-3 to TRBJ2-5, with 8 positions matching TRBD1. Germline CDR1 reads LGHNA; CDR2 reads YSLEER. J gave up 4 bases and V 2 bases, and 3 bases lay outside the gene matches. CDR3 length: 14 residues.

The rearrangement joins TRBV6-1 to TRBJ1-3; the D is unclear. The CDR3 extends over 13 amino acids. CDR1 and CDR2 from the germline V gene are MNHNS and SASEGT. V lost 3 bases and J lost 4, with 7 bases in between. CDR3 region: CASSDRFGNTIYF. The CDR3 DNA is TGTGCCAGCAGTGATCGGTTCGGAAACACCATATATTTT.

V and J are TRBV7-3 and TRBJ2-2; 10 nucleotides match TRBD2. The J segment lost 4 bases and the V segment lost 1 base, leaving 6 bases of the junction unmatched. Germline V gene sequence: CDR1 SGHTA, CDR2 FQGTGA. The CDR3 is 17 amino acids. Written as DNA, the CDR3 is TGTGCCAGCAGCTTAAACCTAGCGGGGGTTGGCACCGGGGAGCTGTTTTTT. Encoded protein: CASSLNLAGVGTGELFF.

This chain uses TRBV19 with TRBJ2-3, with TRBD2 matching over 9 bases. Germline V gives CDR1 LNHDA, CDR2 SQIVND (reference sequence). V dropped 3 bases and J dropped 1; count of bases not matched to a gene: 5. The CDR3 has 16 amino acids. CDR3 bases: TGTGCCAGTAGTATGGAGCGGGGGGATGGCACAGATACGCAGTATTTT. Translating it yields CASSMERGDGTDTQYF. Full variable domain (rest looked up from reference TRBV19 and TRBJ2-3): DGGITQSPKYLFRKEGQNVTLSCEQNLNHDAMYWYRQDPGQGLRLIYYSQIVNDFQKGDIAEGYSVSREKKESFPLTVTSAQKNPTAFYLCASSMERGDGTDTQYFGPGTRLTVL.

This chain uses TRBV7-3 with TRBJ1-5, with 8 positions matching TRBD1. V shed 5 bases, J shed 7 bases, and the junction held 10 bases outside the gene matches. The CDR3 runs 15 residues. Per germline, CDR1 SGHTA and CDR2 FQGTGA. CDR3 coding DNA: TGTGCCAGCAGCCCCGGTGGGACAGGCAGGCAGCCCCAGCATTTT. It is translated as CASSPGGTGRQPQHF.

The chain carries TRBV29-1 and TRBJ1-2; 8 bases are a match to TRBD1. The CDR3 covers 12 residues. J lost 2 bases, V lost 4 bases, and 0 bases had no gene match. Germline CDR1 reads SQVTM; CDR2 reads ANQGSEA. The CDR3 is CSVGTGNYGYTF. The CDR3 DNA reads TGCAGCGTTGGGACAGGGAACTATGGCTACACCTTC. Full variable domain (remainder filled in from reference TRBV29-1 and TRBJ1-2): SAVISQKPSRDICQRGTSLTIQCQVDSQVTMMFWYRQQPGQSLTLIATANQGSEATYESGFVIDKFPISRPNLTFSTLTVSNMSPEDSSIYLCSVGTGNYGYTFGSGTRLTVV.

J is TRBJ1-1 and V is TRBV7-2, with TRBD1 identical over 7 bases. The CDR3 is 14 residues long. Germline V gene lookup returns CDR1 SGHTA and CDR2 FQGNSA. Trimming cost V 1 base and J 4 bases; bases outside gene matches: 3. DNA of the CDR3: TGTGCCAGCAGCTTAGAGGGGGCGAGCACTGAAGCTTTCTTT. Translation gives CASSLEGASTEAFF.

This clone has just one count. The chain has TRBV29-1 and TRBJ2-5; weak D call: TRBD2 (5 bases). V was shortened by 7 bases and J by 0 bases, with 9 bases between the two germline ends. The germline CDR1 and CDR2 sequences are SQVTM and ANQGSEA. This CDR3 contains 12 residues. CDR3 amino acids: CSARGYQETQYF. The DNA of the CDR3 is TGCAGCGCGAGAGGGTACCAAGAGACCCAGTACTTC.

CDR3 amino acids: CASSLVRVSSYEQYF. The CDR3 DNA is TGTGCCAGCAGCTTAGTGCGGGTCAGCTCCTACGAGCAGTACTTC. The chain joins TRBV11-2 to TRBJ2-7, with D possibly being TRBD2 (5 bases). The CDR3 runs to 15 residues. Trimming pared 1 base from V and 0 bases from J, leaving 10 bases between. The germline V gene encodes CDR1 SGHAT and CDR2 FQNNGV.

This clone appeared once. This chain joins TRBV18 and TRBJ2-6; no clear D gene. Trimming cost V 2 bases and J 1 base, with 15 bases left between them. CDR1 KGHSH and CDR2 LQKENI come from the germline V gene. This CDR3 is 18 amino acids long. CDR3 DNA sequence: TGTGCCAGCTCACCATCATCCCAGATCCAATCTGGGGCCAACGTCCTGACTTTC. Translated, it gives CASSPSSQIQSGANVLTF. Supplemented by reference TRBV18 and TRBJ2-6, the full variable domain reads NAGVMQNPRHLVRRRGQEARLRCSPMKGHSHVYWYRQLPEEGLKFMVYLQKENIIDESGMPKERFSAEFPKEGPSILRIQQVVRGDSAAYFCASSPSSQIQSGANVLTFGAGSRLTVL.

The rearrangement uses TRBV19 and TRBJ1-5, with D possibly TRBD1 on 6 matching bases. V dropped 6 bases and J dropped 0 bases, with 12 bases sitting between them. Germline CDR1 is LNHDA and CDR2 is SQIVND (reference sequence). The CDR3 is 15 residues long. The CDR3 DNA reads TGTGCCAGTAGCCCTCAGGGGAATAGCAATCAGCCCCAGCATTTT. Protein sequence: CASSPQGNSNQPQHF.

This chain uses TRBV29-1 with TRBJ1-1; D is unresolved. CDR1 is SQVTM, CDR2 ANQGSEA, per germline. The CDR3 contains 15 residues. Trimming stripped 7 bases from V and 0 bases from J, with 18 bases between. The CDR3 spells CSGKHGNGMNTEAFF. The CDR3 DNA is TGCAGCGGGAAGCACGGGAACGGGATGAACACTGAAGCTTTCTTT.

The chain combines TRBV11-2 with TRBJ1-3; 7 nucleotides align to TRBD1. CDR3 length: 16 amino acids. V was clipped by 3 bases and J by 0 bases; unmatched bases: 5. CDR1 is SGHAT and CDR2 is FQNNGV in the germline V gene. CDR3 DNA: TGTGCCAGCAGCTTTCGACAGGGAAGCTCTGGAAACACCATATATTTT. As protein: CASSFRQGSSGNTIYF.

The chain has TRBV24-1 and TRBJ1-2; 9 bases fit TRBD1. CDR3 length: 16 residues. Looked up from germline, CDR1 is KGHDR and CDR2 is SFDVKD. Trimming removed 3 bases from V and 6 bases from J; junction bases left unmatched: 10. For the CDR3, the DNA is TGTGCCACCAGTGATGTGCCGGGACAGGGATGGAATGGCTACACCTTC. It specifies CATSDVPGQGWNGYTF.

This clone was found once. The V call is TRBV3-1 (or the pseudogene TRBV3-2), the J call TRBJ1-5; TRBD1 aligns across 7 bases. V was pared by 4 bases and J by 5 bases, with 8 bases of the junction left unmatched. CDR3 length equals 15 residues. Germline V gene sequence: CDR1 LGHDT, CDR2 YNNKEL (reference sequence). CDR3 amino acids: CASSPWRDSHQPQHF. The CDR3 nucleotides read TGTGCCAGCAGCCCCTGGAGGGACAGCCATCAGCCCCAGCATTTT.

The chain employs TRBV11-3 and TRBJ2-1, with D possibly being TRBD1 (6 bases). This CDR3 has 13 residues. The V gene lost 1 base and the J gene lost 7 bases, with 8 bases spanning the gap. Germline values: CDR1 SGHNT, CDR2 YENEEA. The chain's CDR3 is CASSLGDRNEQFF. Here the CDR3 DNA reads TGTGCCAGCAGCTTAGGAGACAGGAATGAGCAGTTCTTC.

This clone was seen a handful of times. This sequence joins TRBV6-2 or TRBV6-3 and TRBJ1-2; D is unresolved. Germline values: CDR1 MNHEY, CDR2 SVGEGT. The CDR3 totals 14 residues. V was cut by 2 bases and J by 4 bases, with 11 bases left in between. The CDR3 nucleotides read TGTGCCAGCAGTTACCTTGGCGGGAGCTATGGCTACACCTTC. Translating it yields CASSYLGGSYGYTF.

The sample holds one count of this clone. V is TRBV19 and J is TRBJ1-2; no definite D call. The germline V and J ends were trimmed by 0 bases and 0 bases, with 17 bases remaining between them. The CDR3 sequence is 18 residues long. Germline CDR1 reads LNHDA; CDR2 reads SQIVND (reference sequence). The CDR3 nucleotides are TGTGCCAGTAGTATAGATGCGGGAACCTTATTAGCTAACTATGGCTACACCTTC. It specifies CASSIDAGTLLANYGYTF.